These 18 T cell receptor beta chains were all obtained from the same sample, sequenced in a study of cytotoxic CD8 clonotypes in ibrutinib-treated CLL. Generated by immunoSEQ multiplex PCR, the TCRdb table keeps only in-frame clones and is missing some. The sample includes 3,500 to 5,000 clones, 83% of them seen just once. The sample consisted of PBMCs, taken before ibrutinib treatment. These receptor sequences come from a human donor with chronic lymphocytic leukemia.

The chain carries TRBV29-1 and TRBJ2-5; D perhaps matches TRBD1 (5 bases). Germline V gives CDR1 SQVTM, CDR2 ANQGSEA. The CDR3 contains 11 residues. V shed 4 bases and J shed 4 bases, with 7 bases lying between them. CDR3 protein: CSVGRGETQYF. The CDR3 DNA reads TGCAGCGTTGGAAGGGGAGAGACCCAGTACTTC.

The CDR3 sequence: CASSLASSGSTGELFF. CDR3 in DNA: TGTGCCAGCAGCTTAGCGTCATCCGGGAGCACCGGGGAGCTGTTTTTT. The chain combines TRBV7-6 with TRBJ2-2, with D tentatively TRBD2 (6 bases). Per germline, CDR1 SGHVS and CDR2 FNYEAQ. CDR3 size: 16 residues. V was cut by 0 bases and J by 4 bases, with 12 bases left in between.

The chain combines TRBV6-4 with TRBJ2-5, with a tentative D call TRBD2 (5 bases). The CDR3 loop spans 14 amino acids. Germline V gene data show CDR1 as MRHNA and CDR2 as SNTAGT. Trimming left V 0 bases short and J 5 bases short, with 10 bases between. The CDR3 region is CASSDSKEEETQYF. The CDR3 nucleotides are TGTGCCAGCAGTGACTCGAAGGAGGAGGAGACCCAGTACTTC.

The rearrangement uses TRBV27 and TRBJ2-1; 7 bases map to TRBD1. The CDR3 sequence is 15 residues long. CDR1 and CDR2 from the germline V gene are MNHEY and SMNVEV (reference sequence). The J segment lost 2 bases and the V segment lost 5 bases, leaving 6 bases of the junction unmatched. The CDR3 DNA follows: TGTGCCAGCAGTCCCCGACAGGGCACCTACAATGAGCAGTTCTTC. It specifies CASSPRQGTYNEQFF.

CDR3 protein: CASSERLAENYEQYF. CDR3 DNA: TGTGCCAGCAGTGAAAGACTAGCGGAAAACTACGAGCAGTACTTC. The V gene is TRBV6-1, the J gene TRBJ2-7; 9 bases line up with TRBD2. The ends lost 2 bases at V and 3 bases at J; junction bases unmatched: 5. Germline-derived CDR1 and CDR2 are MNHNS and SASEGT. There are 15 residues in the CDR3.

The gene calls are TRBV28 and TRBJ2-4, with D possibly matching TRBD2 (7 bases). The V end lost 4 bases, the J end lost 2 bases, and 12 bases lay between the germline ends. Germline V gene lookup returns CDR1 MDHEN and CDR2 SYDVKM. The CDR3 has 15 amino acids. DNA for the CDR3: TGTGCCAGCAGTTCCTTGGGGGGGCCCAAAAACATTCAGTACTTC. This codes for CASSSLGGPKNIQYF. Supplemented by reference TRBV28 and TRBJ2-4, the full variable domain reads DVKVTQSSRYLVKRTGEKVFLECVQDMDHENMFWYRQDPGLGLRLIYFSYDVKMKEKGDIPEGYSVSREKKERFSLILESASTNQTSMYLCASSSLGGPKNIQYFGAGTRLSVL.

CDR3 nucleotides: TGTGCCAGCGGGACTAGCGAGATCCAAGAGACCCAGTACTTC. The encoded protein is CASGTSEIQETQYF. This sequence joins TRBV2 and TRBJ2-5, with 10 bases matching TRBD2. The CDR3 runs 14 residues. Trimming removed 8 bases from V and 1 base from J; junction bases left unmatched: 4. Germline V CDR1 and CDR2: SNHLY, FYNNEI.

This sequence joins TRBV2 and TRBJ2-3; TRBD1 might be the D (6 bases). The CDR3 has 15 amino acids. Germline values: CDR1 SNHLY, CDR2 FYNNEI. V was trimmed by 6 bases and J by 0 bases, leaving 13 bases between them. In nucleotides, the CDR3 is TGTGCCAGCAGCTGGGGGCAGGCTAGCACAGATACGCAGTATTTT. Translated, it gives CASSWGQASTDTQYF.

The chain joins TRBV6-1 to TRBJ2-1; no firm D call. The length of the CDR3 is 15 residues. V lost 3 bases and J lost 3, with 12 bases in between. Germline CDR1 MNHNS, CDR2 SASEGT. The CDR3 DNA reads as TGTGCCAGCAGTGATGCTATTAGACACTACAATGAGCAGTTCTTC. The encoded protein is CASSDAIRHYNEQFF.

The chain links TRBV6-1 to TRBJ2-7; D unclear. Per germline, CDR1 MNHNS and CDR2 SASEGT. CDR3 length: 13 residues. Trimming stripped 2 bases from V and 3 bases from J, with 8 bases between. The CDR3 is CASSESDNYEQYF. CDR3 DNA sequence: TGTGCCAGCAGTGAAAGCGATAACTACGAGCAGTACTTC.

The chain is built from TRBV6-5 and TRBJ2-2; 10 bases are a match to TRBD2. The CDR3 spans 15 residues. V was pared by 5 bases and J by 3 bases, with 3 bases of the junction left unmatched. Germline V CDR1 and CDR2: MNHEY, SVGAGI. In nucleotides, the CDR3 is TGTGCCAGCAGTAGAGCGGGAGGGGACACCGGGGAGCTGTTTTTT. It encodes CASSRAGGDTGELFF.

CDR3 nucleotide sequence: TGTGCCAGCAGCTCGGAGGGGGGGTCCTACGAGCAGTACTTC. It is translated as CASSSEGGSYEQYF. The gene calls are TRBV5-5 and TRBJ2-7; the D gene is possibly TRBD2 (7 bases). Germline V gene data show CDR1 as SGHKS and CDR2 as YYEKEE (reference sequence). The CDR3 covers 14 residues. The V end was cut by 3 bases, the J end by 1 base, with 11 bases between.

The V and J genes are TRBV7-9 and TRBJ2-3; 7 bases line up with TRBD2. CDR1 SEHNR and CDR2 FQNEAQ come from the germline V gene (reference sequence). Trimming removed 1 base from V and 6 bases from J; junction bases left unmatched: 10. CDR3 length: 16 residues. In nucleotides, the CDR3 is TGTGCCAGCAGCTTAGGGTTTGGCGGGAGAGGTGATACGCAGTATTTT. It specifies CASSLGFGGRGDTQYF.

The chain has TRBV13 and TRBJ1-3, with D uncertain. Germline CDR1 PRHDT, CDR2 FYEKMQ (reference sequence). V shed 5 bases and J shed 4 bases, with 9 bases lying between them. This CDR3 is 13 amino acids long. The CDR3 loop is CASSHRAGNTIYF. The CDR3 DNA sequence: TGTGCCAGCAGCCATAGGGCCGGAAACACCATATATTTT. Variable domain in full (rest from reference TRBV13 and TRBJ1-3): AAGVIQSPRHLIKEKRETATLKCYPIPRHDTVYWYQQGPGQDPQFLISFYEKMQSDKGSIPDRFSAQQFSDYHSELNMSSLELGDSALYFCASSHRAGNTIYFGEGSWLTVV.

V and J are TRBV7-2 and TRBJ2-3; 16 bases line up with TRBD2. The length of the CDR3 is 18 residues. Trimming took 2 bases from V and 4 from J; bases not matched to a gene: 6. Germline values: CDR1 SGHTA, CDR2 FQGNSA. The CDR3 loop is CASSLSPGLAGGSDTQYF. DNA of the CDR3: TGTGCCAGCAGCTTATCACCGGGACTAGCGGGAGGGTCAGATACGCAGTATTTT.

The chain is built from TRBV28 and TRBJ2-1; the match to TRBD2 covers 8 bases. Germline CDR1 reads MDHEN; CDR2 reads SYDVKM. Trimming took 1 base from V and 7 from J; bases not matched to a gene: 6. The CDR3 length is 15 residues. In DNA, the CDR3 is TGTGCCAGCAGTTTATCCGGGGGGGTTTGGAATGAGCAGTTCTTC. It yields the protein CASSLSGGVWNEQFF. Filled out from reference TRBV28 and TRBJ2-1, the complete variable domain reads DVKVTQSSRYLVKRTGEKVFLECVQDMDHENMFWYRQDPGLGLRLIYFSYDVKMKEKGDIPEGYSVSREKKERFSLILESASTNQTSMYLCASSLSGGVWNEQFFGPGTRLTVL.

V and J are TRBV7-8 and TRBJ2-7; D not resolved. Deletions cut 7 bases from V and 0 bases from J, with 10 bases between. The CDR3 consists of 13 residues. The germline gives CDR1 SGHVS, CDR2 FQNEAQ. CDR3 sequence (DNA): TGTGCCAGCACCCGCGACGGCTCCTACGAGCAGTACTTC. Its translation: CASTRDGSYEQYF.

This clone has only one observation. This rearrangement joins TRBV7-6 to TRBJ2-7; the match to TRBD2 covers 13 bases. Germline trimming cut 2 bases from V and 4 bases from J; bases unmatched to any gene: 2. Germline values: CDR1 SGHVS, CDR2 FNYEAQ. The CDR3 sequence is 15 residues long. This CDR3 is CASSLWTSGSYEQYF. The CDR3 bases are TGTGCCAGCAGCTTATGGACTAGCGGGAGTTACGAGCAGTACTTC.